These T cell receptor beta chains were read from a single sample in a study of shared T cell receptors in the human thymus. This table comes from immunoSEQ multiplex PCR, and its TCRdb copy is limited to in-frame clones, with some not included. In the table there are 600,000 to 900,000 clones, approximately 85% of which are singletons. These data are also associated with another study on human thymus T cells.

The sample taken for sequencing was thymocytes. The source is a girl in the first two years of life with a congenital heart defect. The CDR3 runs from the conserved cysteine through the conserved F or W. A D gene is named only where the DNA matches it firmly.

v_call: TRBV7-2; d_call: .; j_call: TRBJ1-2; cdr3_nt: TGTGCCAGCAGCTTAGTTCGTCCTGCCCGGCGCAGGCGAATCGGTGGCTACACCTTC; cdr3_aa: CASSLVRPARRRRIGGYTF
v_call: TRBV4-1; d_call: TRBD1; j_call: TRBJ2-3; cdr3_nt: TGCGCCAGCAGTAAGGACAGGCTAGCAAAATTAAGCGACACAGATACGCAGTATTTT; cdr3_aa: CASSKDRLAKLSDTDTQYF
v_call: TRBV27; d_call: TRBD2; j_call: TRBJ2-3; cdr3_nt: TGTGCCAGCAGTTTATGGGGCATTGGGACTAGCGGGGTCACAGATACGCAGTATTTT; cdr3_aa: CASSLWGIGTSGVTDTQYF
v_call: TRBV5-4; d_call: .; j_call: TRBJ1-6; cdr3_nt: TGTGCCAGCAGCCCGGGTTTGGGGGGTCCACCCCTCCACTTT; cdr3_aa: CASSPGLGGPPLHF
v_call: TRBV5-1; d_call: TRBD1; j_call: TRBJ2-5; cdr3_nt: TGCGCCAGCAGCTTGGCTTCCGGGACAGACCAAGAGACCCAGTACTTC; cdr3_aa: CASSLASGTDQETQYF
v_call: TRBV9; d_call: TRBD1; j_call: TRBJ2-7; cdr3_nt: TGTGCCAGCAGCGTAGAAGGGACAGGTGGCTCCTACGAGCAGTACTTC; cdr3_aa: CASSVEGTGGSYEQYF
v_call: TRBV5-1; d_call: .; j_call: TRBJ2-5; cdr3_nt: TGCGCCAGCAGCTTGGAAGGGCGCGGGGAGACCCAGTACTTC; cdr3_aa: CASSLEGRGETQYF
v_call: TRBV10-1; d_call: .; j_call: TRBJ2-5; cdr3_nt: TGCGCCAGCAGTCCGGGAAGGGGGGAGACCCAGTACTTC; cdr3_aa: CASSPGRGETQYF
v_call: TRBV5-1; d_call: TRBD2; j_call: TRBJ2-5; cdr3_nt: TGCGCCAGCAGCTTGGCGGGGGGGAAGACCCAGTACTTC; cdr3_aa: CASSLAGGKTQYF
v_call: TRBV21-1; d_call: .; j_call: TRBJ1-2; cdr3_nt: TGTGCCAGCACCTCGGGGGACAGGGGGAACTATGGCTACACCTTC; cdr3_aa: CASTSGDRGNYGYTF
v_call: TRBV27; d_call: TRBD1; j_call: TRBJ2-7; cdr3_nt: TGTGCCAGCAGGGAATTCGGCTTTATAGACAGGGCCTACGAGCAGTACTTC; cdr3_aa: CASREFGFIDRAYEQYF
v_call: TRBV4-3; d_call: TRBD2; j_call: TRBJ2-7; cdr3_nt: TGCGCCAGCAGCCATGGACTAGCGGGGGGCCAGGCTTCCAGCTCCTACGAGCAGTACTTC; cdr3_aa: CASSHGLAGGQASSSYEQYF
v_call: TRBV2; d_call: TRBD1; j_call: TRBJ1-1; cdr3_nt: TGTGCCAGCAGTGCGCAGGACAGGCCTGCCTGCCATGAAGCTTTCTTT; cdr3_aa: CASSAQDRPACHEAFF
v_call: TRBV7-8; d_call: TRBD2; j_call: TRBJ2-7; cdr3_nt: TGTGCCAGCAGCTTAGTGCTAGCGGGGGGGCCGTTTCCCTACGAGCAGTACTTC; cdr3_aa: CASSLVLAGGPFPYEQYF
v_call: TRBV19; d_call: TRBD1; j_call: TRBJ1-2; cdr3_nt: TGTGCCAGTGGACGGACAGGGGGCATCAACTATGGCTACACCTTC; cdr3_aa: CASGRTGGINYGYTF
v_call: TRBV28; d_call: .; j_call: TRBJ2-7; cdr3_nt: TGTGCCAGCAGCTGCCGGGAGAGGCCAGTACACGAGCAGTACTTC; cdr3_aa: CASSCRERPVHEQYF